The 23 T cell receptor beta chains below all came from one sample that was sequenced in a study of tumor-infiltrating lymphocytes in primary liver carcinoma. Between about 18 and 33 mg of unsorted bulk tissue served as the source from which RNA and DNA were co-extracted. Constant-region priming of about 520 ng total RNA yielded TCR beta cDNA. Modified slightly, ARM-PCR produced TCR beta libraries over three nested multiplex PCR rounds. The two initial PCR rounds, about 9 cycles each, used TRBV1-TRBV30 forward and C-beta reverse primers. TCRdb redid the calling of the multiplex PCR reads with MiXCR, one entry per CDR3 protein. The sample carries roughly 70,000 distinct CDR3 sequences, about two thirds recorded once. The sequenced sample consisted of liver tumor tissue from sampling region 4. The sample's subset: tumor region T4, right-lateral pole. The source of these receptors is a man aged 35-49 years with primary liver carcinoma and hepatitis B virus infection.

Worth noting for this clonotype: The missing conserved phenylalanine or tryptophan at the end of this CDR3 makes a read error likely. The V and J genes are TRBV11-2 and TRBJ2-7, with D unresolved. The CDR3 has 15 amino acids. The V and J ends lost 3 bases and 3 bases respectively, with 15 bases between them. Germline CDR1 and CDR2: SGHAT and FQNNGV. CDR3 coding DNA: TGTGCCAGCAGCTTCATTACAGTTCCGGACTACGAGCAGTACCTC. Its translation is CASSFITVPDYEQYL.

On this clonotype itself: A much larger clone is a single base away; this may be a read error. This chain links TRBV11-3 with TRBJ2-1, with TRBD2 matching over 8 bases. This CDR3 region has 15 residues. CDR1 SGHNT and CDR2 YENEEA come from the germline V gene. As DNA, the CDR3 is TGTGCCAGCATCTTACAAGCGGGAGCCTACAATGAGCAGTTCTTC. This codes for CASILQAGAYNEQFF. The full variable domain, rest sourced from reference TRBV11-3 and TRBJ2-1, is EAGVVQSPRYKIIEKKQPVAFWCNPISGHNTLYWYLQNLGQGPELLIRYENEEAVDDSQLPKDRFSAERLKGVDSTLKIQPAELGDSAVYLCASILQAGAYNEQFFGPGTRLTVL.

This clonotype appeared many times. The V and J genes are TRBV29-1 and TRBJ1-1, with D possibly TRBD1 on 5 matching bases. V shed 4 bases and J shed 6 bases, with 21 bases lying between them. Germline lookup yields CDR1 SQVTM and CDR2 ANQGSEA. The CDR3 has 15 residues. The CDR3: CSVGPGWGMVAEAFF. The CDR3 DNA reads TGCAGCGTTGGTCCAGGGTGGGGTATGGTCGCTGAAGCTTTCTTT.

The genes are TRBV12-3 or TRBV12-4 and TRBJ2-7, with D hard to call. The CDR3 totals 11 residues. Trimming removed 4 bases at V and 9 bases at J, with 10 bases between. The CDR3 DNA sequence: TGTGCCAGCAGTTCCCTGTGGCGGCAGTACTTC. Translating it yields CASSSLWRQYF.

The genes are TRBV6-2 or TRBV6-3 and TRBJ2-7; the match to TRBD1 covers 8 bases. CDR3 length: 15 residues. Per germline, CDR1 MNHEY and CDR2 SVGEGT. V lost 7 bases and J lost 3; bases outside the gene matches: 11. The DNA of the CDR3 is TGTGCCAGCATCCGGACAGGGATTACGTACTACGAGCAGTACTTC. As protein: CASIRTGITYYEQYF.

Of note for this clonotype: A much larger clone is a single base away; this may be a read error. The chain carries TRBV5-6 and TRBJ1-5; D remains unclear. This CDR3 comprises 14 residues. Looked up from germline, CDR1 is SGHDT and CDR2 is YYEEEE. V was cut by 0 bases and J by 6 bases, with 10 bases left in between. The CDR3 loop is CASSLAWRGQPQHF. The CDR3 DNA follows: TGTGCCAGCAGCTTGGCATGGAGAGGTCAGCCCCAGCATTTT.

Of note for this clonotype: At one end the junction does not follow the germline gene, possibly because of a read error. This rearrangement joins TRBV29-1 to TRBJ2-1; 9 bases align to TRBD2. Germline-derived CDR1 and CDR2 are SQVTM and ANQGSEA. The CDR3 loop spans 15 amino acids. CDR3 protein: CSVEKAGGSYNEHFF. The CDR3 DNA reads as TGCAGTGTTGAAAAAGCGGGAGGCTCCTACAATGAGCACTTCTTC.

A word on this clonotype: This CDR3 fails to terminate in the conserved phenylalanine or tryptophan, so it likely reflects a read error. V is TRBV4-1 and J is TRBJ1-5, with D possibly being TRBD1 (5 bases). V lost 10 bases and J lost 1, with 17 bases in between. CDR1 and CDR2 (germline): MGHRA, YSYEKL. There are 15 residues in the CDR3. The CDR3 protein is CANSPIEGSNQPQHC. The CDR3 DNA follows: TGCGCCAACAGTCCCATAGAGGGGAGCAATCAGCCCCAGCATTGT.

This clonotype was recorded many times. V and J are TRBV5-6 and TRBJ2-5; 14 positions match TRBD2. Germline CDR1 is SGHDT and CDR2 is YYEEEE. The CDR3 contains 15 residues. The V segment lost 6 bases and the J segment 7 bases; nucleotides outside the gene matches: 8. The chain's CDR3 is CASTQTSGRAGTQYF. CDR3 DNA: TGTGCCAGCACCCAGACTAGCGGGAGGGCCGGGACCCAGTACTTC. The complete variable domain, with remaining parts taken from reference TRBV5-6 and TRBJ2-5, reads DAGVTQSPTHLIKTRGQQVTLRCSPKSGHDTVSWYQQALGQGPQFIFQYYEEEERQRGNFPDRFSGHQFPNYSSELNVNALLLGDSALYLCASTQTSGRAGTQYFGPGTRLLVL.

This clonotype occurred once. One junction end does not reproduce the germline sequence, and a read error may be involved. The V and J genes are TRBV6-1 and TRBJ2-1, with a possible D match to TRBD2 (6 bases). This CDR3 is built from 14 residues. Germline CDR1 MNHNS, CDR2 SASEGT. CDR3 in amino acids: CASRAEGRRSDQLF. The CDR3 DNA follows: TGTGCCAGCAGGGCGGAGGGCCGTAGGAGTGATCAGTTATTC.

A word on this clonotype: The junction departs from the called germline gene at one end, perhaps through a read error. The gene calls are TRBV4-1 and TRBJ2-1; D possibly corresponds to TRBD2 (5 bases). The CDR3 contains 17 residues. CDR1 MGHRA and CDR2 YSYEKL come from the germline V gene. The CDR3 reads CASSQGLAESSYNGQFF. In DNA, the CDR3 is TGCGCCAGCAGCCAAGGGCTAGCTGAAAGCTCCTACAATGGGCAATTCTTT.

This clonotype was seen at least ten times. The chain couples TRBV11-3 to TRBJ1-2; D remains unclear. The CDR3 contains 13 residues. The V gene lost 3 bases and the J gene lost 4 bases, with 9 bases spanning the gap. Germline loops: CDR1 SGHNT, CDR2 YENEEA. The chain's CDR3 is CASSLAVFYGYTF. Written as DNA, the CDR3 is TGTGCCAGCAGCTTGGCAGTCTTCTATGGCTACACCTTC.

The gene calls are TRBV4-2 and TRBJ2-7; TRBD2 aligns across 7 bases. With V trimmed by 9 bases and J by 1 base, 21 bases remained unmatched. Germline V gene sequence: CDR1 LGHNA, CDR2 YNFKEQ. The CDR3 extends over 18 amino acids. The CDR3, as DNA: TGTGCCAGTAACCAATACGGACTAGTGGGAATCGGGTCCTACGAGCAGTACTTC. It yields the protein CASNQYGLVGIGSYEQYF.

With respect to this clonotype: At one end the junction does not follow the germline gene, possibly because of a read error. The CDR3 loop is CATSDAGQEQYF. The CDR3 DNA is TGTGCCACCAGTGATGCCGGGCAAGAGCAGTACTTT. The rearrangement joins TRBV10-3 to TRBJ2-7; D is undetermined. The CDR3 has 12 residues. From germline, CDR1 is ENHRY and CDR2 SYGVKD.

Turning to this clonotype: Its ends do not fully match the called genes, so a read error is possible. The chain combines TRBV7-8 with TRBJ2-1, with TRBD2 identical over 9 bases. The CDR3 length is 15 residues. Germline V gene sequence: CDR1 SGHVS, CDR2 FQNEAQ. CDR3 sequence (DNA): TGTGCCAGCAACTCCCCGGGACTAGCAAGCAATGAACAGTTCTTC. Its protein product is CASNSPGLASNEQFF. The full variable domain, its missing parts supplied by reference TRBV7-8 and TRBJ2-1, is GAGVSQSPRYKVAKRGQDVALRCDPISGHVSLFWYQQALGQGPEFLTYFQNEAQLDKSGLPSDRFFAERPEGSVSTLKIQRTQQEDSAVYLCASNSPGLASNEQFFGPGTRLTVL.

V is TRBV4-1 and J is TRBJ1-5, with D tentatively TRBD2 (5 bases). The end of the DNA fits TRBJ2-3 better, so the J call may be wrong. Germline CDR1 reads MGHRA; CDR2 reads YSYEKL. CDR3 length: 15 amino acids. The CDR3 is CASSPIERSNQPQYF. The CDR3 region has the DNA TGCGCCAGCAGTCCCATAGAGCGGAGCAATCAGCCCCAGTATTTT.

In regard to this clonotype: The junction differs from germline at one of its ends, possibly a read error. The chain is built from TRBV11-3 and TRBJ2-2; D might be TRBD1 (6 bases). The CDR3 totals 15 residues. Per the germline V gene, CDR1 is SGHNT and CDR2 is YENEEA. The CDR3, as DNA: TGTGCCGGCAGCTTGTTCCCCAGGGGCGATGCGGAGCTGTTTTTT. This encodes CAGSLFPRGDAELFF.

This clonotype was detected many times. The genes are TRBV12-3 or TRBV12-4 and TRBJ2-5, with D possibly matching TRBD2 (5 bases). This CDR3 comprises 14 residues. With 5 bases removed from V and 3 bases from J, the gap between germline ends came to 13 bases. Here the CDR3 reads CASSPAGVEETQYF. The CDR3 nucleotides are TGTGCCAGCAGTCCCGCCGGGGTTGAAGAGACCCAGTACTTC.

The rearrangement joins TRBV6-5 to TRBJ1-1; TRBD1 is a possible D gene (6 bases). Germline CDR1 and CDR2: MNHEY and SVGAGI. With 7 bases removed from V and 5 bases from J, the gap between germline ends came to 14 bases. This CDR3 is built from 13 residues. The CDR3 DNA reads as TGTGCCAGCATTGACAGGAGGGGGACTGAAGCTTTCTTT. It codes for CASIDRRGTEAFF.

The chain has TRBV29-1 and TRBJ2-3; 8 bases fit TRBD2. The germline V gene encodes CDR1 SQVTM and CDR2 ANQGSEA. V lost 7 bases to trimming and J lost 4 bases; unmatched junction nucleotides: 10. This CDR3 has 14 residues. The CDR3 nucleotides are TGCAGCGCAACGGGAGCGGGGGCAGCAGATACGCAGTATTTT. Its translation: CSATGAGAADTQYF.

This sequence joins TRBV4-2 and TRBJ2-6, with D possibly matching TRBD1 (6 bases). CDR1 and CDR2 (germline): LGHNA, YNFKEQ. The CDR3 length is 18 residues. The CDR3 DNA reads TGTGTCAGGAGCCAAGAGACAGGTGATATTACCGGGGCCAACGTCCTGACTTTC. It is translated as CVRSQETGDITGANVLTF.

Details on this clonotype: The CDR3 does not end in the conserved phenylalanine or tryptophan, so this is likely a read error. The chain uses TRBV6-5 and TRBJ2-3, with a tentative D call TRBD1 (5 bases). Germline CDR1 reads MNHEY; CDR2 reads SVGAGI. V was cut by 2 bases and J by 3 bases, with 12 bases left in between. CDR3 length equals 15 residues. In nucleotides, the CDR3 is TGTGCCAGCAGTTACATCCATCCAGGGACAGATACGCAGTATCTT. Translated: CASSYIHPGTDTQYL.

The sample holds many counts of this clonotype. This chain joins TRBV7-9 and TRBJ2-2, with D unresolved. The CDR3 has 16 residues. Trimming stripped 2 bases from V and 2 bases from J, with 12 bases between. Per germline, CDR1 SEHNR and CDR2 FQNEAQ (reference sequence). In DNA, the CDR3 is TGTGCCAGCAGCTTAATTTGGCAGTTTAACACCGGGGAGCTGTTTTTT. It is translated as CASSLIWQFNTGELFF.